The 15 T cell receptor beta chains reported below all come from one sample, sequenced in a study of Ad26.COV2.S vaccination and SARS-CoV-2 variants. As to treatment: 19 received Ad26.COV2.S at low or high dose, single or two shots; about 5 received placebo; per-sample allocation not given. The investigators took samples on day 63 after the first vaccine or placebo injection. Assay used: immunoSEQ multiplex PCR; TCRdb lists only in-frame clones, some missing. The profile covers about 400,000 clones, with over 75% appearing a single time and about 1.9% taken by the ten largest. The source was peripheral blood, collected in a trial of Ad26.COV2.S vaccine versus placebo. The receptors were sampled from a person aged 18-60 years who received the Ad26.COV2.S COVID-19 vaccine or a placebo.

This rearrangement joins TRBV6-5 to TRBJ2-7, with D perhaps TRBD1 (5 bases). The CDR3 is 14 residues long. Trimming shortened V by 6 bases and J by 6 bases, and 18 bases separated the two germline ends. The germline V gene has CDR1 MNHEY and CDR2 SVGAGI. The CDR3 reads CASRPTGRGSEQYF. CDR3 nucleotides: TGTGCCAGCAGACCAACAGGAAGGGGCTCCGAGCAGTACTTC.

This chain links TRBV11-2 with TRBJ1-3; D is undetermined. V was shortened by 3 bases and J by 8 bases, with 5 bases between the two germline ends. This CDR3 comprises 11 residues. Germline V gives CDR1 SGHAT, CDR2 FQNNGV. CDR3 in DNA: TGTGCCAGCAGCTTTACGGACACCATATATTTT. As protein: CASSFTDTIYF.

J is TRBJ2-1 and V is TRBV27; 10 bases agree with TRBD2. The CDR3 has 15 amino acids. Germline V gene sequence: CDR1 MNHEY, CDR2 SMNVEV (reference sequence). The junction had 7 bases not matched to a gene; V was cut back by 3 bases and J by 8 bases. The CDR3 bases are TGTGCCAGCAGTTTCCCGGGACTAGCGAACGATGAGCAGTTCTTC. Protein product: CASSFPGLANDEQFF.

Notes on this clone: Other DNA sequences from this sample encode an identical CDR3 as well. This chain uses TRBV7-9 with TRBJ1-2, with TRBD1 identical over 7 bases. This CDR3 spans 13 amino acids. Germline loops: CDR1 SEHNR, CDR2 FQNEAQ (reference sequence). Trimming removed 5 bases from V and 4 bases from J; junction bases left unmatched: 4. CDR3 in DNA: TGTGCCAGCAGCCCGGGGACAGCCTATGGCTACACCTTC. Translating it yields CASSPGTAYGYTF.

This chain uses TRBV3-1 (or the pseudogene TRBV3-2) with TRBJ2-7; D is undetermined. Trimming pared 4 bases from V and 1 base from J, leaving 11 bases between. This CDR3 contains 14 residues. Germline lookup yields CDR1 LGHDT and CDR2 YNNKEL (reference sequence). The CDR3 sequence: CASSPRARSYEQYF. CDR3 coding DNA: TGTGCCAGCAGCCCTCGGGCCCGGTCCTACGAGCAGTACTTC.

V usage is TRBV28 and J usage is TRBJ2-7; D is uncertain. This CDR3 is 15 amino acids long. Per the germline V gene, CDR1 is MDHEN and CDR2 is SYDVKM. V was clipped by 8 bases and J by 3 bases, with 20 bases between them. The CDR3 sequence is CASLSLSSSIYEQYF. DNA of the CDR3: TGTGCCAGCCTGTCCCTCTCCTCGTCAATCTACGAGCAGTACTTC.

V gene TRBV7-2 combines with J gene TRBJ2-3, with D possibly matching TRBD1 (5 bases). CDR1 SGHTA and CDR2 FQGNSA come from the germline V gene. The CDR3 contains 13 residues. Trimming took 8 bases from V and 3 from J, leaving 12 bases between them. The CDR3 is CASSVPGTDTQYF. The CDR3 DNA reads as TGTGCCAGCTCAGTTCCAGGGACAGATACGCAGTATTTT.

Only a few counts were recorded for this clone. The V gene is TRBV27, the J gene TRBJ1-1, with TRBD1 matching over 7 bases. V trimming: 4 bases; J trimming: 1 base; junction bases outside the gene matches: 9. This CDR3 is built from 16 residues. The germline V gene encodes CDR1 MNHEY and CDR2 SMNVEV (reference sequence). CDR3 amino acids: CASSSLWTGKNTEAFF. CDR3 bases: TGTGCCAGCAGTTCCCTTTGGACAGGCAAGAACACTGAAGCTTTCTTT.

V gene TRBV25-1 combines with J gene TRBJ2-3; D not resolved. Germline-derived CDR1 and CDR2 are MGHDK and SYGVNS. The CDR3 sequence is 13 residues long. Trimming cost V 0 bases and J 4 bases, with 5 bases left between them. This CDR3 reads CASSEYPADTQYF. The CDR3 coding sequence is TGTGCCAGCAGTGAATATCCGGCAGATACGCAGTATTTT. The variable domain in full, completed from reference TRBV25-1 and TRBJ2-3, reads EADIYQTPRYLVIGTGKKITLECSQTMGHDKMYWYQQDPGMELHLIHYSYGVNSTEKGDLSSESTVSRIRTEHFPLTLESARPSHTSQYLCASSEYPADTQYFGPGTRLTVL.

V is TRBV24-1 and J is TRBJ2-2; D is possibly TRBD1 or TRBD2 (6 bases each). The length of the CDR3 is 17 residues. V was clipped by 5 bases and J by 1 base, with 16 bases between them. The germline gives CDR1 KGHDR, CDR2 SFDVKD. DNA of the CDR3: TGTGCCACCAGTGCCCCGCTCGGAGGGGGGAACACCGGGGAGCTGTTTTTT. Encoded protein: CATSAPLGGGNTGELFF.

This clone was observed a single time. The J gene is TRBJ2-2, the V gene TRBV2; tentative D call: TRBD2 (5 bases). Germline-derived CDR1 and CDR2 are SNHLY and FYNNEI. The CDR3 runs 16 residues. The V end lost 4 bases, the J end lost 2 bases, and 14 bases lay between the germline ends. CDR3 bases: TGTGCCAGCAGTGCCGATTGGGCGGGCAACACCGGGGAGCTGTTTTTT. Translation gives CASSADWAGNTGELFF.

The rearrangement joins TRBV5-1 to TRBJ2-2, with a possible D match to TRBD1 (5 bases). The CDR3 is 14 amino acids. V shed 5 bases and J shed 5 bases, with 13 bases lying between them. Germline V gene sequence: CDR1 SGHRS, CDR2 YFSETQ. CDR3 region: CASSRDSSTGELFF. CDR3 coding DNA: TGCGCCAGCAGTCGAGACAGCTCTACCGGGGAGCTGTTTTTT.

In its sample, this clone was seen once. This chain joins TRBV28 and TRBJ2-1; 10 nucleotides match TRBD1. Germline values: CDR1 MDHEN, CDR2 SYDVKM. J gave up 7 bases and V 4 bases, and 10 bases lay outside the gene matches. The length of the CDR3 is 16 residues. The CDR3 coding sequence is TGTGCCAGCAGTTCTATAAACCGACAGGGGGCGAATGAGCAGTTCTTC. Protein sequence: CASSSINRQGANEQFF.

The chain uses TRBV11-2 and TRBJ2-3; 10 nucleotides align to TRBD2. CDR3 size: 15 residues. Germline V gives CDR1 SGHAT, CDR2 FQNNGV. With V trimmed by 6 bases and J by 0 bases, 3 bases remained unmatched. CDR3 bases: TGTGCCAGCAGTCAACTAGCGGGGAGCACAGATACGCAGTATTTT. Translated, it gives CASSQLAGSTDTQYF.

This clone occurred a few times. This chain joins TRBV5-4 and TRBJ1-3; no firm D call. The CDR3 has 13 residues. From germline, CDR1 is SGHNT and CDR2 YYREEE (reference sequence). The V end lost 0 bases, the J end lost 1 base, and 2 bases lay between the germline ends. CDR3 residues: CASSLVSGNTIYF. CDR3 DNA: TGTGCCAGCAGCTTGGTTTCTGGAAACACCATATATTTT.